This T cell receptor beta chain was retrieved from a study of response to subunit inactivated influenza vaccine. V lost 6 bases and J 9 bases, leaving 13 bases between the germline ends. The length of the CDR3 is 12 residues. Germline CDR1 and CDR2: MNHNY and SVGAGI (reference sequence). Via MiXCR, TCRdb re-called the RT-PCR reads, giving one row per CDR3 protein. This sample has around 600,000 distinct CDR3 sequences, with around 11% found just once. These data were likewise used in another study, on T cells expressing NK-cell markers. Per that study: Generation of TCR beta cDNA was performed by 5'RACE template switching incorporating UMIs.

This TCR came from a man aged 50 to 59 who received an inactivated influenza vaccine. This chain joins TRBV6-6 and TRBJ2-3; perhaps TRBD2 as D (5 bases). The sample was PBMCs from blood, taken on the day of vaccination. The CDR3 protein is CASRRTRETQYF. In DNA, the CDR3 is TGTGCCAGCAGGCGCACTAGGGAGACGCAGTATTTT.